This TCR beta chain was captured by sequencing in a study of a mutant IDH1 vaccine in newly diagnosed glioma. Background on the study: Treated patients were roughly 62% male, roughly 38% female, mean age about 43 years.

Trimming removed 5 bases from V and 0 bases from J, with 9 bases in between. The CDR3 is 14 residues long. Germline V CDR1 and CDR2: LNHDA, SQIVND (reference sequence). Here immunoSEQ multiplex PCR was the method, and the copy in TCRdb shows in-frame clones only, minus some. This table has about 83,000 clones, roughly 90% appearing once. As concerns this clone: Its antigen is undetermined.

Time point denoted: week 5, during vaccination. Vaccination used 300 ug of mutant IDH1 20-mer peptide per dose, with topical imiquimod. This TCR was recovered from a woman aged 45-60 years with glioma. Here the sequenced sample was PBMCs, taken from a glioma patient whose treatment included an IDH1 peptide vaccine. The J gene is TRBJ2-3, the V gene TRBV19; TRBD2 might be the D (5 bases). CDR3 bases: TGTGCCAGTAGTGGAGGATTGAGCACAGATACGCAGTATTTT. Its translation is CASSGGLSTDTQYF.